The present TCR beta chain was sequenced within a study of CD8 T cells in ankylosing spondylitis (dated by TCRdb to between 2016 and 2019). About the full investigation: To find TCR variants linked to disease, the study profiled T cell receptor beta repertoires in ankylosing spondylitis patients and healthy donors. The whole study cohort included over a hundred healthy donors and about two dozen ankylosing spondylitis patients. Peripheral blood was sampled, and synovial fluid was also collected from ankylosing spondylitis patients.

Beyond this particular receptor, the publication reports: The disease-linked clones showed a CD8+ phenotype and occurred at relatively low frequencies in peripheral blood. Blood from ankylosing spondylitis patients appeared to be characterized by a TCR beta motif made up of seven or eight highly homologous amino acid variants. According to the report, matched synovial fluid samples from ankylosing spondylitis patients were significantly enriched for the disease-linked clones. Some motif variants were previously reported in synovial fluid and blood of reactive arthritis patients, suggesting common disease-initiation mechanisms.

Data came from an Illumina HiSeq 2500. Quantitative 5'-RACE with molecular barcodes was the method used to prepare the TCR beta libraries. Turning to the authors' computational methods: A new computational method, built on a probabilistic model of VDJ rearrangement, was used to identify disease-linked TCR variants. TCRdb reprocessing: public reads trimmed at Q25 with fastp, clones called with MiXCR, in-frame beta chains kept. CDR3 protein sequences are deduplicated, and each keeps its most common genes and DNA. For this entry, the V and J calls and clone size follow TCRdb and not the study's own pipeline. For this sample the table gives fewer than 400,000 distinct CDR3 sequences, of which about 14% were detected only once. 0.9% to 1.2% of the sample belongs to the ten largest clones. As to this clonotype: Its binding antigen is unknown. The input lacks base qualities; no much larger clone sits a single base away.

The CDR3 has 12 amino acids, counting the end cysteine and phenylalanine. The DNA shown is the 36-base CDR3, in frame from base 1. CDR1 and CDR2 (GTSNPN, SVGIG) derive from the germline V gene (reference sequence). Trimming takes 8 bases off V and 1 base off J; junction bases not matched to a gene: 4. The chain is encoded by TRBV30 joined to TRBJ1-1; TRBD1 agrees with 7 junctional bases. Sequenced input: blood, either unsorted or a sorted T cell fraction (not recorded which). The receptor comes from a male donor with ankylosing spondylitis or in good health (not recorded which). For the CDR3, the sequence is CARGQGNTEAFF. The nucleotides are TGTGCCAGGGGGCAGGGGAACACTGAAGCTTTCTTT.